Listed here are 30 T cell receptor beta chains from one sample, sequenced in a study of control samples from healthy donors and cancer patients. The protocol was immunoSEQ multiplex PCR, while the TCRdb copy is restricted to in-frame clones and leaves out a portion. This table holds under 200,000 clones, around 93% found once. Sample: blood. The receptors derive from an older woman in good health.

This clone was detected a few times. This rearrangement joins TRBV11-2 to TRBJ2-1, with 8 bases lining up with TRBD2. V was pared by 8 bases and J by 5 bases, with 11 bases of the junction left unmatched. CDR1 is SGHAT, CDR2 FQNNGV, per germline. The CDR3 covers 15 residues. The CDR3 DNA is TGTGCCAGCGGCCCGGGACTAGGGAATGACAATGAGCAGTTCTTC. Protein product: CASGPGLGNDNEQFF.

The V call is TRBV5-1, the J call TRBJ1-1; the match to TRBD1 covers 7 bases. The CDR3 loop spans 15 amino acids. Trimming cost V 4 bases and J 4 bases; bases outside gene matches: 10. Germline lookup yields CDR1 SGHRS and CDR2 YFSETQ. The CDR3 sequence is CASSHPGTAVTEAFF. The CDR3 nucleotides are TGCGCCAGCAGCCACCCGGGGACAGCGGTCACTGAAGCTTTCTTT.

V usage is TRBV5-1 and J usage is TRBJ2-2; 7 positions agree with TRBD1. The J segment lost 1 base and the V segment lost 1 base, leaving 7 bases of the junction unmatched. The CDR3 totals 17 residues. Germline-derived CDR1 and CDR2 are SGHRS and YFSETQ. The CDR3 sequence is CASSLHGTARNTGELFF. The CDR3 nucleotides are TGCGCCAGCAGCTTGCACGGGACAGCCAGGAACACCGGGGAGCTGTTTTTT.

Points on this clone: The sample carries other DNA sequences with the same CDR3. V is TRBV18 and J is TRBJ1-1, with D hard to call. Germline V gene data show CDR1 as KGHSH and CDR2 as LQKENI. CDR3 length: 13 residues. The ends were cut back, 2 bases at V and 1 base at J, with 5 bases in the middle. This CDR3 is CASSPTRNTEAFF. The CDR3, as DNA: TGTGCCAGCTCACCAACCAGGAACACTGAAGCTTTCTTT.

The chain combines TRBV4-2 with TRBJ1-3, with 9 bases identical to TRBD1. In germline, CDR1 is LGHNA, CDR2 YNFKEQ. V lost 4 bases and J lost 4; bases outside the gene matches: 5. The CDR3 runs to 15 residues. CDR3: CASSRLQGAGNTIYF. CDR3 DNA: TGTGCCAGCAGCCGTTTACAGGGGGCGGGAAACACCATATATTTT.

The chain links TRBV7-2 to TRBJ2-2; TRBD2 matches at 11 bases. CDR1 and CDR2 from the germline V gene are SGHTA and FQGNSA. The V segment lost 4 bases and the J segment 7 bases; nucleotides outside the gene matches: 8. The CDR3 runs to 16 residues. In DNA form, the CDR3 reads TGTGCCAGCAGCTCAATAGCGGGGGGGCCGAGCGGGGAGCTGTTTTTT. Its protein is CASSSIAGGPSGELFF. Full variable domain (missing parts from reference TRBV7-2 and TRBJ2-2): GAGVSQSPSNKVTEKGKDVELRCDPISGHTALYWYRQSLGQGLEFLIYFQGNSAPDKSGLPSDRFSAERTGGSVSTLTIQRTQQEDSAVYLCASSSIAGGPSGELFFGEGSRLTVL.

This chain links TRBV19 with TRBJ2-6; D gene ambiguous. Trimming took 4 bases from V and 1 from J, leaving 5 bases between them. The germline gives CDR1 LNHDA, CDR2 SQIVND (reference sequence). The CDR3 consists of 14 residues. DNA for the CDR3: TGTGCCAGTAGTAGTAATTCTGGGGCCAACGTCCTGACTTTC. Its protein product is CASSSNSGANVLTF.

The chain uses TRBV6-5 and TRBJ1-6; possible D gene TRBD1, 5 bases. Germline values: CDR1 MNHEY, CDR2 SVGAGI. This CDR3 is built from 13 residues. Trimming took 8 bases from V and 7 from J, leaving 12 bases between them. The CDR3 DNA reads as TGTGCCAGCTCTCCGGGGGTAAATTCACCCCTCCACTTT. Its protein is CASSPGVNSPLHF.

V usage is TRBV6-6 and J usage is TRBJ1-3; 7 nucleotides match TRBD1. Germline loops: CDR1 MNHNY, CDR2 SVGAGI (reference sequence). CDR3 length equals 14 residues. With 8 bases clipped from V and 4 bases from J, the junction kept 8 bases outside the gene matches. The CDR3 DNA sequence: TGTGCCAGCGGTAGACAGGGTACAGGAAACACCATATATTTT. Its translation: CASGRQGTGNTIYF.

V is TRBV27 and J is TRBJ1-2; TRBD1 aligns across 8 bases. The junction had 14 bases not matched to a gene; V was cut back by 4 bases and J by 7 bases. This CDR3 spans 16 amino acids. From germline, CDR1 is MNHEY and CDR2 SMNVEV (reference sequence). The CDR3 sequence is CASSYLPLDRAGGYTF. CDR3 nucleotides: TGTGCCAGCAGTTACCTCCCCCTGGACAGGGCTGGTGGCTACACCTTC.

This chain uses TRBV5-4 with TRBJ1-4; tentative D call: TRBD1 (6 bases). The ends were cut back, 2 bases at V and 6 bases at J, with 11 bases in the middle. This CDR3 spans 14 amino acids. Germline assignment: CDR1 SGHNT and CDR2 YYREEE (reference sequence). The CDR3 loop is CASSLGQTDEKLFF. DNA for the CDR3: TGTGCCAGCAGCTTAGGACAGACTGATGAAAAACTGTTTTTT.

The chain uses TRBV6-6 and TRBJ1-2, with 7 bases fitting TRBD1. The ends lost 6 bases at V and 8 bases at J; junction bases unmatched: 15. The germline gives CDR1 MNHNY, CDR2 SVGAGI (reference sequence). The CDR3 is 15 residues long. The CDR3 reads CASSSTFTGVWGYTF. The CDR3 DNA sequence: TGTGCCAGCAGCAGTACTTTTACAGGGGTTTGGGGCTACACCTTC.

This clone has a single count. The rearrangement links TRBV2 to TRBJ1-4, with D possibly matching TRBD1 (6 bases). CDR1 is SNHLY and CDR2 is FYNNEI in the germline V gene. V was clipped by 8 bases and J by 5 bases, with 18 bases between them. The CDR3 loop spans 15 amino acids. CDR3 loop: CASSEQNRANEKLFF. In DNA, the CDR3 is TGTGCCAGCTCCGAGCAGAACAGGGCAAATGAAAAACTGTTTTTT.

The genes are TRBV18 and TRBJ1-4; 7 nucleotides agree with TRBD1. The germline V gene has CDR1 KGHSH and CDR2 LQKENI. The CDR3 length is 15 residues. J gave up 4 bases and V 3 bases, and 5 bases lay outside the gene matches. CDR3 sequence reads: CASSPNRGRNEKLFF. The CDR3 nucleotides read TGTGCCAGCTCACCCAACAGGGGACGTAATGAAAAACTGTTTTTT.

This clone has a single count. J is TRBJ1-2 and V is TRBV7-2; D is uncertain. V lost 1 base to trimming and J lost 2 bases, with 11 bases between them. In germline, CDR1 is SGHTA, CDR2 FQGNSA. This CDR3 is built from 15 residues. CDR3 in amino acids: CASSLEMGLNYGYTF. Written as DNA, the CDR3 is TGTGCCAGCAGCTTAGAGATGGGTTTAAACTATGGCTACACCTTC.

The J gene is TRBJ2-5, the V gene TRBV10-1; D unclear. Trimming left V 0 bases short and J 2 bases short, with 13 bases between. Germline CDR1 WNHNN, CDR2 SYGVQD (reference sequence). This CDR3 spans 16 amino acids. CDR3 protein: CASSESSGDGQETQYF. The CDR3 bases are TGCGCCAGCAGTGAGTCCTCTGGGGATGGGCAAGAGACCCAGTACTTC.

The chain employs TRBV7-2 and TRBJ2-5; 15 nucleotides agree with TRBD2. V lost 5 bases, J lost 6 bases, and 10 bases stayed unmatched. The CDR3 contains 17 residues. Germline CDR1 and CDR2: SGHTA and FQGNSA. CDR3 residues: CASSPLGLAGGMKTQYF. CDR3 nucleotides: TGTGCCAGCAGCCCGCTAGGACTAGCGGGGGGGATGAAGACCCAGTACTTC.

The chain links TRBV6-6 to TRBJ2-2; D gene ambiguous. This CDR3 comprises 12 residues. Trimming cost V 6 bases and J 2 bases, with 4 bases left between them. Germline CDR1 and CDR2: MNHNY and SVGAGI (reference sequence). The CDR3 DNA is TGTGCCAGCAGCGACAACACCGGGGAGCTGTTTTTT. Its protein product is CASSDNTGELFF.

The chain joins TRBV9 to TRBJ2-2; D is ambiguous. Germline V lookup: CDR1 SGDLS, CDR2 YYNGEE. This CDR3 region has 13 residues. The V and J ends lost 6 bases and 6 bases respectively, with 12 bases between them. The CDR3 loop reads CASNALNAGELFF. CDR3 nucleotides: TGTGCCAGCAACGCCCTCAATGCCGGGGAGCTGTTTTTT. Looking up the rest from reference TRBV9 and TRBJ2-2 gives the full variable domain: DSGVTQTPKHLITATGQRVTLRCSPRSGDLSVYWYQQSLDQGLQFLIQYYNGEERAKGNILERFSAQQFPDLHSELNLSSLELGDSALYFCASNALNAGELFFGEGSRLTVL.

This chain joins TRBV7-9 and TRBJ2-5; tentative D call: TRBD2 (6 bases). There are 15 residues in the CDR3. The ends were cut back, 3 bases at V and 5 bases at J, with 16 bases in the middle. Looked up from germline, CDR1 is SEHNR and CDR2 is FQNEAQ (reference sequence). CDR3 protein: CASSFSIRGGETQYF. In nucleotides, the CDR3 is TGTGCCAGCAGCTTTAGCATTCGGGGAGGCGAGACCCAGTACTTC.

J is TRBJ1-1 and V is TRBV28; 9 bases line up with TRBD1. V was pared by 5 bases and J by 0 bases, with 7 bases of the junction left unmatched. CDR3 length: 16 residues. The V gene's germline CDR1 is MDHEN and CDR2 SYDVKM. CDR3 region: CASSTATGGLNTEAFF. The CDR3 region has the DNA TGTGCCAGCAGTACGGCGACAGGGGGGTTGAACACTGAAGCTTTCTTT. The full variable domain, its missing parts supplied by reference TRBV28 and TRBJ1-1, is DVKVTQSSRYLVKRTGEKVFLECVQDMDHENMFWYRQDPGLGLRLIYFSYDVKMKEKGDIPEGYSVSREKKERFSLILESASTNQTSMYLCASSTATGGLNTEAFFGQGTRLTVV.

The chain joins TRBV3-1 (or the pseudogene TRBV3-2) to TRBJ1-1, with D uncertain. The V and J ends lost 0 bases and 7 bases respectively, with 15 bases between them. Germline CDR1 is LGHDT and CDR2 is YNNKEL (reference sequence). The CDR3 runs to 15 residues. CDR3 nucleotide sequence: TGTGCCAGCAGCCAAGATACGGTTGTTTTCGGTGAAGCTTTCTTT. Translation gives CASSQDTVVFGEAFF.

This chain links TRBV5-1 with TRBJ1-3, with D hard to call. V lost 1 base, J lost 0 bases, and 11 bases lay in between. This CDR3 region has 16 residues. Germline CDR1 SGHRS, CDR2 YFSETQ. CDR3 amino acids: CASSLLGPSSGNTIYF. CDR3 sequence (DNA): TGCGCCAGCAGCTTGCTTGGGCCGAGCTCTGGAAACACCATATATTTT.

The chain is built from TRBV30 and TRBJ2-3; tentatively, D is TRBD1 (5 bases). The germline CDR1 and CDR2 sequences are GTSNPN and SVGIG (reference sequence). The germline V and J ends were trimmed by 4 bases and 7 bases, with 15 bases remaining between them. The CDR3 contains 13 residues. The CDR3 region has the DNA TGTGCCTGGATCCACGAAGACAGATATACGCAGTATTTT. Translating it yields CAWIHEDRYTQYF.

The chain employs TRBV7-3 and TRBJ2-3; TRBD2 aligns across 9 bases. The CDR3 contains 16 residues. V was pared by 1 base and J by 4 bases, with 6 bases of the junction left unmatched. Germline V lookup: CDR1 SGHTA, CDR2 FQGTGA. CDR3 sequence (DNA): TGTGCCAGCAGCTTAATCGCGGGGGGGCCCGCAGATACGCAGTATTTT. Residues: CASSLIAGGPADTQYF.

This rearrangement joins TRBV7-9 to TRBJ1-4; D call uncertain. The germline CDR1 and CDR2 sequences are SEHNR and FQNEAQ (reference sequence). This CDR3 spans 14 amino acids. Between the trimmed V and J ends, which lost 2 bases and 8 bases, there was a span of 12 bases. This CDR3 reads CASSLKGRGEKLFF. The DNA for the CDR3 is TGTGCCAGCAGCTTAAAAGGCAGAGGGGAAAAACTGTTTTTT.

Here the CDR3 DNA reads TGTGCCAGCAGCCAAGACGAAAACCAAGAGACCCAGTACTTC. Its protein product is CASSQDENQETQYF. The V call is TRBV14, the J call TRBJ2-5; D is undetermined. This CDR3 contains 14 residues. V was cut by 0 bases and J by 0 bases, with 5 bases left in between. The germline CDR1 and CDR2 sequences are SGHDN and FVKESK.

The gene calls are TRBV27 and TRBJ2-7; D possibly corresponds to TRBD2 (7 bases). The CDR3 has 15 amino acids. Looked up from germline, CDR1 is MNHEY and CDR2 is SMNVEV (reference sequence). Trimming left V 6 bases short and J 7 bases short, with 22 bases between. For the CDR3, the DNA is TGTGCCAGCAGCCCCTCCCGGTGGGGGGGCGAAGAGCAGTACTTC. Translation gives CASSPSRWGGEEQYF.

The chain uses TRBV6-5 and TRBJ2-7, with 9 nucleotides matching TRBD1. CDR3 length equals 15 residues. With 0 bases clipped from V and 4 bases from J, the junction kept 4 bases outside the gene matches. Looked up from germline, CDR1 is MNHEY and CDR2 is SVGAGI. CDR3 DNA: TGTGCCAGCAGTTACTCGACAGGGGGGCCATACGAGCAGTACTTC. It is translated as CASSYSTGGPYEQYF.

The gene calls are TRBV29-1 and TRBJ2-7; TRBD1 matches 8 bases. J gave up 4 bases and V 3 bases, and 8 bases lay outside the gene matches. The germline gives CDR1 SQVTM, CDR2 ANQGSEA. The CDR3 loop spans 14 amino acids. The CDR3 spells CSVDDRGLGYEQYF. The CDR3 DNA is TGCAGCGTTGATGACAGGGGATTAGGTTACGAGCAGTACTTC.